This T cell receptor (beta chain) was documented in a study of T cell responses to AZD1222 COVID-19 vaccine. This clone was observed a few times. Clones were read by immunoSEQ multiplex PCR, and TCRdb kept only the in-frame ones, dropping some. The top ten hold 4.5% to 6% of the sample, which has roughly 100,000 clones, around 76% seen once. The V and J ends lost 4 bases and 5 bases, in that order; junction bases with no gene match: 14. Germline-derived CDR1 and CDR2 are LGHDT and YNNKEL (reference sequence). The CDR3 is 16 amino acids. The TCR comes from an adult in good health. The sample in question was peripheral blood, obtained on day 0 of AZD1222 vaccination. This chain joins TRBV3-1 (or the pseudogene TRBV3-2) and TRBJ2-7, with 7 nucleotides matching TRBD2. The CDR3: CASSLLGGGKLNEQYF. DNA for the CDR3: TGTGCCAGCAGCCTGCTGGGGGGGGGAAAGTTGAACGAGCAGTACTTC.